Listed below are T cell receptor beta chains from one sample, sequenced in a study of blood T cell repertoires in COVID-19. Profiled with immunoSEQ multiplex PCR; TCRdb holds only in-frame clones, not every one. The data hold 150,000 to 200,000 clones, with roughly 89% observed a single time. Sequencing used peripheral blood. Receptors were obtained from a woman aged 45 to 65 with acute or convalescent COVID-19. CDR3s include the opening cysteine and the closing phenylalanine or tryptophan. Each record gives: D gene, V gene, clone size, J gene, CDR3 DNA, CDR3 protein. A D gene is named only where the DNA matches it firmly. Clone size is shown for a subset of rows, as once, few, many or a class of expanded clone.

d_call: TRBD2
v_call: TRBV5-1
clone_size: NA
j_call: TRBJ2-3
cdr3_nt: TGCGCCAGCAGCAGGGGACTAGGGAAAGATACGCAGTATTTT
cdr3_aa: CASSRGLGKDTQYF

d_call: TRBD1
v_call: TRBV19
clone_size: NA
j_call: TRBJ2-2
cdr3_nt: TGTGCCAGTAGTATAGAAGGGGACAGGTTGTCCGGGGAGCTGTTTTTT
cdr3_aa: CASSIEGDRLSGELFF

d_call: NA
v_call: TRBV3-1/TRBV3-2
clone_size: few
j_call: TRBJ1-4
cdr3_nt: TGTGCCAGCAGCCAATCTCGGGTTGCAACTAATGAAAAACTGTTTTTT
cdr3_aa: CASSQSRVATNEKLFF

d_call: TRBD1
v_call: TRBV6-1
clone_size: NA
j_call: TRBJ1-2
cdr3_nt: TGTGCCAGCAGTGAACACAGGGGGGGTGGCTACACCTTC
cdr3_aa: CASSEHRGGGYTF

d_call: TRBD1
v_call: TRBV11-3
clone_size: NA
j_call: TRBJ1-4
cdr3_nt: TGTGCCAGCAGCTTGACAGGGGGCTTTAGAGAAAAACTGTTTTTT
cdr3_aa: CASSLTGGFREKLFF

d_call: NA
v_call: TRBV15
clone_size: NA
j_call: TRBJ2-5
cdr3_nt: TGTGCCACCAGCCAGGGGTCGTCAGGGCCCCCGGAGACCCAGTACTTC
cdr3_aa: CATSQGSSGPPETQYF

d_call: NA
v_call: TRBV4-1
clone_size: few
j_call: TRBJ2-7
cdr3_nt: TGCGCCAGCAGCCAAGGGTACAGGGAAAACTACGAGCAGTACTTC
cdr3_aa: CASSQGYRENYEQYF

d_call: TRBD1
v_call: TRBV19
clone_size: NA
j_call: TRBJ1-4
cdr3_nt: TGTGCCAGTAGTCTACAGGGGGCAGGTGAAAAACTGTTTTTT
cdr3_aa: CASSLQGAGEKLFF

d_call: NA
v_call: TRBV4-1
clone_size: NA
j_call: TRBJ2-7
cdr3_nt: TGCGCCAGCAGCCCCCGAGAAAGTAGCGGTGCCTACGAGCAGTACTTC
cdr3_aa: CASSPRESSGAYEQYF

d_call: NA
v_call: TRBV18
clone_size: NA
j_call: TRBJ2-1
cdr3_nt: TGTGCCAGCTCATCGTGGGGGGAGCACAATGAGCAGTTCTTC
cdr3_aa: CASSSWGEHNEQFF

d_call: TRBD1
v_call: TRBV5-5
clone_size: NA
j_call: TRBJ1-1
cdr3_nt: TGTGCCAGCAGCTTGATGGGACAGGGAAACACTGAAGCTTTCTTT
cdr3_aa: CASSLMGQGNTEAFF

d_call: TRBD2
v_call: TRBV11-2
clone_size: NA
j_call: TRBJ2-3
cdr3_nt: TGTGCCAGCAGCTTAGGGTCGGGAGGGATAGATACGCAGTATTTT
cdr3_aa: CASSLGSGGIDTQYF

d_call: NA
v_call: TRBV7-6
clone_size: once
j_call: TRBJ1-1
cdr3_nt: TGTGCCAGCAGCTTAATGACAGATGAAGCTTTCTTT
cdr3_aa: CASSLMTDEAFF

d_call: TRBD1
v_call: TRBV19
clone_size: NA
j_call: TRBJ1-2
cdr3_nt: TGTGCCAGTAGTATAGAGGGGACAGCCCTGGGGGCTAACTATGGCTACACCTTC
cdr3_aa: CASSIEGTALGANYGYTF

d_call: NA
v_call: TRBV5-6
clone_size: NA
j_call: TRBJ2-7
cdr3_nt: TGTGCCAGCAGCCGACAGGTTCCCTACGAGCAGTACTTC
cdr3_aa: CASSRQVPYEQYF

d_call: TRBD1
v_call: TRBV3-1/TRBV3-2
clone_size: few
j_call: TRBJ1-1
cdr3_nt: TGTGCCAGCAGCCTTTTGACAGGGGCCACTGAAGCTTTCTTT
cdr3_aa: CASSLLTGATEAFF

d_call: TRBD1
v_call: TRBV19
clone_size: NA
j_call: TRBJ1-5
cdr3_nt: TGTGCCAGTACTTTGGGGGGACAGGGGAGCCTTAGGGGCAATCAGCCCCAGCATTTT
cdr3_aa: CASTLGGQGSLRGNQPQHF

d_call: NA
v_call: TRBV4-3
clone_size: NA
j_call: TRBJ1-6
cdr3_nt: TGCGCCAGCAGCCAAATCGCGGAATTAGGTTATAATTCACCCCTCCACTTT
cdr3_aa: CASSQIAELGYNSPLHF

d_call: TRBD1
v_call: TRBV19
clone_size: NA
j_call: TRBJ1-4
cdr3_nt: TGTGCCAGTAGCCAACAGGGGGCGAGGGGTGAAAAACTGTTTTTT
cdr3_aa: CASSQQGARGEKLFF

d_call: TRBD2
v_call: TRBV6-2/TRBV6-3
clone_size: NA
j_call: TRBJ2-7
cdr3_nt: TGTGCCAGCAGCCCCCGCCTAGCGGGAGATTACGAGCAGTACTTC
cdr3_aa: CASSPRLAGDYEQYF

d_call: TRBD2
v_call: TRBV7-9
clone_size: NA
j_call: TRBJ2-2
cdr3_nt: TGTGCCAGCCTTGGCAGCGGGGGGCACGCGAACACCGGGGAGCTGTTTTTT
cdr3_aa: CASLGSGGHANTGELFF

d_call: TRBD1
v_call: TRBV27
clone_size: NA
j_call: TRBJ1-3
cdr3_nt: TGTGCCAGCAGTCGGACAGGGCTGACTGGAAACACCATATATTTT
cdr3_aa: CASSRTGLTGNTIYF

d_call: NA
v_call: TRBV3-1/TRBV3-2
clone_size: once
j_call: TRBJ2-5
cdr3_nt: TGTGCCAGCAGCGTCCCCTGGCGGGGGCCCATATTTCAAGAGACCCAGTACTTC
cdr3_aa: CASSVPWRGPIFQETQYF

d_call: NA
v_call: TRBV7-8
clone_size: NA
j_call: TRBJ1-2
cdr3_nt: TGTGCCAGCAGCCGCGGGAACGGGTGGACCTTC
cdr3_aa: CASSRGNGWTF

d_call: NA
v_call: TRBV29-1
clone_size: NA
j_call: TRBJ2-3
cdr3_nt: TGCAGCGTAGAACTAGTATCGTACACTGGTACGCAGTATTTT
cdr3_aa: CSVELVSYTGTQYF

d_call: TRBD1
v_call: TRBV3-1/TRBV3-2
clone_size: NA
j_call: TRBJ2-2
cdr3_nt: TGTGCCAGCAGCCAAGGGACAGGATCGAACACCGGGGAGCTGTTTTTT
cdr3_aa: CASSQGTGSNTGELFF

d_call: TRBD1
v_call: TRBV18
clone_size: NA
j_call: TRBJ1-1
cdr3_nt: TGTGCCAGCTCCGAATTGACAGGGGAAACTGAAGCTTTCTTT
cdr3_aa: CASSELTGETEAFF

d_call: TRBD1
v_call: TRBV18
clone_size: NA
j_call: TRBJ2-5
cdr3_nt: TGTGCCAGCTCACCGGGACAGCAAGAGACCCAGTACTTC
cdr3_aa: CASSPGQQETQYF

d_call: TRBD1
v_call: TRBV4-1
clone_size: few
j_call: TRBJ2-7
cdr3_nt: TGCGCCAGCAGCCGACTTTCGACAGGGCCCTACGAGCAGTACTTC
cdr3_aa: CASSRLSTGPYEQYF

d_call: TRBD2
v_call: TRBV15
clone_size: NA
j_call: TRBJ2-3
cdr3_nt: TGTGCCACCAGCAGAGATCTCTATCGAGCGGGGGGCCTCCCAACGCAGTATTTT
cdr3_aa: CATSRDLYRAGGLPTQYF

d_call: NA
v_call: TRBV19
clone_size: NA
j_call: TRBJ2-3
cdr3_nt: TGTGCCGTGAGCGGCGTCACAGATACGCAGTATTTT
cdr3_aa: CAVSGVTDTQYF

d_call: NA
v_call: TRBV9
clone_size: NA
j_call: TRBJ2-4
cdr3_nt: TGTGCCAGCAGCGGACCCCAAGGGGACATTCAGTACTTC
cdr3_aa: CASSGPQGDIQYF

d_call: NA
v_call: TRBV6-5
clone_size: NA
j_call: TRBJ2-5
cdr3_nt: TGTGCCAGCAAAGCCGCATACCAAGAGACCCAGTACTTC
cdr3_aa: CASKAAYQETQYF

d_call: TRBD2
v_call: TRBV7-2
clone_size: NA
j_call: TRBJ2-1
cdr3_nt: TGTGCCAGCAGCTTAGCGGGAGGGCTTGGTGAGCAGTTCTTC
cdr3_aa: CASSLAGGLGEQFF

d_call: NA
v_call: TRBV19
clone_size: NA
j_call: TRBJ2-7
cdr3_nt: TGTGCCAGTAGTAGACAGACGACCTCCTACGAGCAGTACTTC
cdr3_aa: CASSRQTTSYEQYF

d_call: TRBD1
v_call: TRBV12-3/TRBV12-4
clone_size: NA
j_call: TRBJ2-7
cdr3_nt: TGTGCCAGCAGGGACCGGGACAGGTACGAGCAGTACTTC
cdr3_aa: CASRDRDRYEQYF

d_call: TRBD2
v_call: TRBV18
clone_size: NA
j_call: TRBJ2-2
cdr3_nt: TGTGCCAGCTCACCACCTCCAGCGGGAGCCACCGGGGAGCTGTTTTTT
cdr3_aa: CASSPPPAGATGELFF

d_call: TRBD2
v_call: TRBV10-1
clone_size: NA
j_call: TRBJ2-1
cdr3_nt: TGCGCCAGCAGTGAGTCCGGACTAGCGGACCCCAATGAGCAGTTCTTC
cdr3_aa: CASSESGLADPNEQFF

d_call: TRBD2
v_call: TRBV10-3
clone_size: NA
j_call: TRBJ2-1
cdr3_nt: TGTGCCATCACCCCGGGACTAGCGGGAGAATATGAGCAGTTCTTC
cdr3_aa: CAITPGLAGEYEQFF

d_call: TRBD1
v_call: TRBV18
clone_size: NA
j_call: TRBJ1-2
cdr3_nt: TGTGCCAGCTCAGATACCAGGGGGCAGACGGGCTACACCTTC
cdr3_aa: CASSDTRGQTGYTF